This T cell receptor beta chain was captured in a study of radiotherapy plus CTLA-4 blockade in lung cancer. The wider study: Objective responses were documented in approximately 18% of patients, with disease control in around 31%.

General observations from the study: According to reports, early shifts in blood T cell clones, alongside interferon-beta, forecast response most accurately. After treatment with radiotherapy plus ipilimumab, TCR clones that came from the tumor expanded in blood.

Participants had chemo-refractory metastatic non-small-cell lung cancer and were treated with focal radiation plus ipilimumab CTLA-4 blockade. Comment on this clone: The antigen is unknown.

Profiling relied on immunoSEQ multiplex PCR, and the TCRdb table lists in-frame clones only, not all of them. In the table there are about 68,000 clones, 70% to 85% of which are singletons. CDR3 length equals 14 residues. The V segment lost 7 bases and the J segment 5 bases; nucleotides outside the gene matches: 7. Germline assignment: CDR1 SGHRS and CDR2 YFSETQ. The sample consisted of peripheral blood, taken from a patient treated with radiotherapy plus ipilimumab. This sequence joins TRBV5-1 and TRBJ2-5; 11 positions match TRBD1. This clonotype was obtained from a human donor with non-small cell lung cancer who had a complete response to radiotherapy plus ipilimumab. The CDR3 region is CASFMDRGQETQYF. Here the CDR3 DNA reads TGCGCCAGCTTCATGGACAGGGGGCAGGAGACCCAGTACTTC.